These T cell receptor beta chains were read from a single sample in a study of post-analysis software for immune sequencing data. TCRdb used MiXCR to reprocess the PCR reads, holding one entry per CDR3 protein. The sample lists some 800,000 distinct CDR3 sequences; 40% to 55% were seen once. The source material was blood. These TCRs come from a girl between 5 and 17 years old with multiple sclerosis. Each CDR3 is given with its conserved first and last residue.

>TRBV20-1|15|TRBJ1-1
CSARALGQGNTEAFF
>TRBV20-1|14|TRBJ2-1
CSVKTSGIYNEQFF
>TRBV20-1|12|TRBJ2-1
CSASGEGDEQFF
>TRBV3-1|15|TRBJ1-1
CASSPLGGLNTEAFF
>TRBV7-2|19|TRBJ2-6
CASSPRSRHLNSGANVLTF
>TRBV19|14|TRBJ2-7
CASKPAGQVNEQYF
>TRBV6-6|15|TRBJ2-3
CASSRTSGRSDTQYF
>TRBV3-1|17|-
CASSPSQSGVESYEQYF
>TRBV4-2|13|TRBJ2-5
CASSQDWQETQYF
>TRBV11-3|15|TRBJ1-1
CASSLPGQKNTEAFF
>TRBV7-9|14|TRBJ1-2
CASSKGPEPYGYTF
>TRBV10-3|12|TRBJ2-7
CATKTGGGEQYF
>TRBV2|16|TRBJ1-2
CASSDPGQAHRGGYTF
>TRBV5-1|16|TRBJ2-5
CVSSASPASRSETQYF
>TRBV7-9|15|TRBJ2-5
CASSPRDRHQETQYF
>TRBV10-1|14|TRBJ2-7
CASSAKARTSEQYF
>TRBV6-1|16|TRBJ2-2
CASPLREGSYTGERFF
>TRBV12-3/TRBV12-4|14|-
CASSALSGQETQYF
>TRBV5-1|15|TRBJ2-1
CASSLAWTPNNEQFF
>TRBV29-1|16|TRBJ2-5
CSVEDTSGRAGETQYF
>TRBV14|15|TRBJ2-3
CASSHRQGLTDTQYF
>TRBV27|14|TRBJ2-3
CASSPTDLTDTQYF
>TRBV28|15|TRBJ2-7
CASSSLAGDYYEQYF
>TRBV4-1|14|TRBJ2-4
CASSQELAKNIQYF
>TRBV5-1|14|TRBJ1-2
CASSLGQGNYGYTF
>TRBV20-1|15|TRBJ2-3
CSARGLAGPTDTQYF
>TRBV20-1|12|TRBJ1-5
CSARRLHQPQHF
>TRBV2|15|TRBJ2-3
CASSEDLAGTNTQYF
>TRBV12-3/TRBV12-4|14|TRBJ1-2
CASSLGQGAAGYTF
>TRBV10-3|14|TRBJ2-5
CAIRDRGLGETQYF
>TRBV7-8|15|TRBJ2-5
CASSFGTDPEETQYF
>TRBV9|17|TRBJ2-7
CASSVGPQGELHYEQYF
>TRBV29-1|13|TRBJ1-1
CSVCQGAYTEAFF
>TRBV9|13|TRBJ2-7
CASTRGLRDERYF
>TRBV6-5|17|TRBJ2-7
CASSYQTGLAGAYEQYF
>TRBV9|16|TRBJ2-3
CASSGPTGLSTDTQYF
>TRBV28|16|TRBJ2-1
CASSPVGGPLYREQFF
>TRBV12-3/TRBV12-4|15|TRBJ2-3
CASSPPLAPTDTQYF
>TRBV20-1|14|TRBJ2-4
CSAGQGLAKNIQYF
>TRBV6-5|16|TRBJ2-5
CASSLGTSGTIETQYF
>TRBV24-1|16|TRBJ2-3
CATSDTGTYGTDTQYF
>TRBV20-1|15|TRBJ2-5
CSAIEGTGIEETQYF
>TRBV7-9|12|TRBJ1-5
CASSGGVQPQHF
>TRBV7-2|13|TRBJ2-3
CASNAGGTDTQYF
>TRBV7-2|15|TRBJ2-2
CASSSRGQGAGELFF
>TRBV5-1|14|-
CASSPTSGPHEQYF
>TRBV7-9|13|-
CASSSSGSQTQYF
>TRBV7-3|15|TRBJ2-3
CASSPQGLITDTQYF
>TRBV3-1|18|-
CASSQPGLAGVFSHEQYF
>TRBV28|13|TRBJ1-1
CASSSPQNTEAFF
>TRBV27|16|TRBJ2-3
CASSPLPGTGGGTQYF